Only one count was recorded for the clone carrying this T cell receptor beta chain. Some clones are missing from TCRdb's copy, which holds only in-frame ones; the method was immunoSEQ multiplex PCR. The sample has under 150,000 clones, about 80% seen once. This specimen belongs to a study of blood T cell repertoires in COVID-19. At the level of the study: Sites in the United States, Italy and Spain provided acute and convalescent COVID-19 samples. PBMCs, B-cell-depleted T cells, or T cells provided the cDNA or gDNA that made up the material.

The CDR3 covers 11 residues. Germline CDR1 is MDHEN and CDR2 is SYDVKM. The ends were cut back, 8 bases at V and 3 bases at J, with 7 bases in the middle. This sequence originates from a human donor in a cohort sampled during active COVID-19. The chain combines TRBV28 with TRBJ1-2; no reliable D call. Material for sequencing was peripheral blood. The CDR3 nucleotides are TGTGCCAGCGGGCGGGACTATGGCTACACCTTC. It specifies CASGRDYGYTF.